This entry describes one TCR beta chain. No antigen is known for it. The sample is drawn from a study of PD-L1 blockade in urothelial cancer. Study-wide background: The patients first took atezolizumab in 2014, receiving 1,200 mg intravenously every 3 weeks.

CDR1 and CDR2 from the germline V gene are LNHDA and SQIVND (reference sequence). Trimming left V 5 bases short and J 6 bases short, with 10 bases between. The CDR3 is 12 amino acids. General study findings and limits: Lower than median blood TCR clonality before treatment predicted better survival.

TCRdb's table, derived via immunoSEQ multiplex PCR, lists solely in-frame clones and lacks some. Of some 45,000 clones listed, about 87% are singletons. Specimen: PBMCs, collected around atezolizumab (anti-PD-L1) treatment. This chain joins TRBV19 and TRBJ1-1; D not certain. The receptor's source is a man at least 80 years old with urothelial cancer. CDR3 sequence (DNA): TGTGCCAGTAGTCTGGGGAGGGCTGAAGCTTTCTTT. It encodes CASSLGRAEAFF.